Shown below are 2 T cell receptor beta chains from a single sample sequenced in a study of OX40 agonist ivuxolimab in advanced cancers. Clones were read by immunoSEQ multiplex PCR, and TCRdb kept only the in-frame ones, dropping some. The sample lists tens of thousands of clones, 80% to 85% occurring once. Sequencing was performed on CD4+ or CD8+ T cells sorted from blood, taken in a trial of the OX40 agonist ivuxolimab. Receptors originate from an adult with an advanced solid tumor such as melanoma, head and neck, liver or kidney cancer.

V and J are TRBV19 and TRBJ1-2; maybe TRBD1 (6 bases). The CDR3 runs 14 residues. Trimming removed 2 bases from V and 0 bases from J, with 7 bases in between. CDR1 is LNHDA and CDR2 is SQIVND in the germline V gene (reference sequence). This chain's CDR3 is CASSIQGTNYGYTF. CDR3 DNA sequence: TGTGCCAGTAGTATACAGGGGACTAACTATGGCTACACCTTC.

V and J are TRBV7-9 and TRBJ2-1; D is uncertain. CDR1 and CDR2 from the germline V gene are SEHNR and FQNEAQ (reference sequence). V shed 5 bases and J shed 5 bases, with 7 bases lying between them. CDR3 length: 12 amino acids. The chain's CDR3 is CASSRLDNEQFF. Written as DNA, the CDR3 is TGTGCCAGCAGCCGACTTGACAATGAGCAGTTCTTC.